What follows are 20 T cell receptor beta chains derived from one specimen sequenced in a study of shared clonotypes between healthy human individuals. Data came from immunoSEQ multiplex PCR; TCRdb stores just in-frame clones and leaves some out. The table shows 2 million to 2.5 million clones, with around 95% occurring only once. The specimen sequenced was naive CD4+ T cells sorted from blood. The subset: CD45RA+ positively selected. These receptors were obtained from a man between 18 and 35 years old in good health.

The chain joins TRBV5-1 to TRBJ1-1, with 7 positions matching TRBD1. CDR1 is SGHRS, CDR2 YFSETQ, per germline. The CDR3 consists of 14 residues. V gave up 4 bases and J gave up 0 bases; unmatched junction bases: 3. The CDR3 sequence: CASSIGGVNTEAFF. The CDR3 bases are TGCGCCAGCAGCATAGGGGGCGTGAACACTGAAGCTTTCTTT.

Regarding this clone: The same CDR3 arises from other DNA sequences in this sample as well. V usage is TRBV6-5 and J usage is TRBJ2-1, with 8 bases matching TRBD2. The CDR3 loop spans 15 amino acids. V was pared by 5 bases and J by 0 bases, with 3 bases of the junction left unmatched. Germline CDR1 MNHEY, CDR2 SVGAGI. CDR3: CASSPGTSSYNEQFF. The CDR3 DNA follows: TGTGCCAGCAGTCCCGGGACTAGCTCCTACAATGAGCAGTTCTTC.

The V and J genes are TRBV7-8 and TRBJ1-5; D perhaps matches TRBD1 (5 bases). Germline CDR1 reads SGHVS; CDR2 reads FQNEAQ. Trimming removed 1 base from V and 6 bases from J, with 16 bases in between. CDR3 length: 16 amino acids. The CDR3 DNA reads TGTGCCAGCAGCTTAGTGGAGGCGGGGGGAGGTCAGCCCCAGCATTTT. It encodes CASSLVEAGGGQPQHF. Full variable domain (rest looked up from reference TRBV7-8 and TRBJ1-5): GAGVSQSPRYKVAKRGQDVALRCDPISGHVSLFWYQQALGQGPEFLTYFQNEAQLDKSGLPSDRFFAERPEGSVSTLKIQRTQQEDSAVYLCASSLVEAGGGQPQHFGDGTRLSIL.

The chain is built from TRBV12-5 and TRBJ1-1; D is unresolved. The germline V and J ends were trimmed by 2 bases and 5 bases, with 12 bases remaining between them. Germline CDR1 and CDR2: LGHNT and FRNRAP. There are 14 residues in the CDR3. The DNA for the CDR3 is TGTGCTAGTGGTTTGACGGGTCAAGGTACTGAAGCTTTCTTT. It codes for CASGLTGQGTEAFF. Full variable domain (missing parts from reference TRBV12-5 and TRBJ1-1): DARVTQTPRHKVTEMGQEVTMRCQPILGHNTVFWYRQTMMQGLELLAYFRNRAPLDDSGMPKDRFSAEMPDATLATLKIQPSEPRDSAVYFCASGLTGQGTEAFFGQGTRLTVV.

The chain links TRBV19 to TRBJ1-1; D unclear. This CDR3 is built from 14 residues. Trimming removed 3 bases from V and 9 bases from J, with 17 bases in between. Germline CDR1 is LNHDA and CDR2 is SQIVND (reference sequence). The CDR3 nucleotides are TGTGCCAGTAGTATCAGAGGCGGTGAAACGCAAGCTTTCTTT. Translated, it gives CASSIRGGETQAFF. Full variable domain (missing parts from reference TRBV19 and TRBJ1-1): DGGITQSPKYLFRKEGQNVTLSCEQNLNHDAMYWYRQDPGQGLRLIYYSQIVNDFQKGDIAEGYSVSREKKESFPLTVTSAQKNPTAFYLCASSIRGGETQAFFGQGTRLTVV.

This chain links TRBV27 with TRBJ2-5; no definite D call. CDR1 is MNHEY and CDR2 is SMNVEV in the germline V gene (reference sequence). This CDR3 is built from 12 residues. V was trimmed by 5 bases and J by 3 bases, leaving 7 bases between them. The CDR3 reads CASSPTKETQYF. The CDR3 nucleotides read TGTGCCAGCAGTCCGACGAAAGAGACCCAGTACTTC.

This chain joins TRBV6-5 and TRBJ1-5, with D tentatively TRBD1 (5 bases). Trimming took off 0 bases at V and 6 bases at J, with 12 bases between the two ends. Germline assignment: CDR1 MNHEY and CDR2 SVGAGI. This CDR3 is 15 amino acids long. Here the CDR3 reads CASSYSGDPGQPQHF. CDR3 nucleotides: TGTGCCAGCAGTTACTCAGGGGATCCCGGTCAGCCCCAGCATTTT.

The rearrangement links TRBV27 to TRBJ1-4; perhaps TRBD1 as D (5 bases). Germline V CDR1 and CDR2: MNHEY, SMNVEV (reference sequence). This CDR3 spans 17 amino acids. V lost 0 bases and J lost 2, with 13 bases in between. This chain's CDR3 is CASSLSGGTQTNEKLFF. The CDR3 bases are TGTGCCAGCAGTTTATCGGGGGGGACCCAGACTAATGAAAAACTGTTTTTT.

The J gene is TRBJ1-5, the V gene TRBV10-1; D not resolved. Germline CDR1 WNHNN, CDR2 SYGVQD (reference sequence). V lost 4 bases, J lost 0 bases, and 10 bases lay in between. The CDR3 covers 15 residues. The CDR3 loop is CASSVGGSSNQPQHF. Written as DNA, the CDR3 is TGCGCCAGCAGTGTGGGCGGCTCTAGCAATCAGCCCCAGCATTTT.

V usage is TRBV18 and J usage is TRBJ1-6, with D possibly matching TRBD1 (6 bases). The germline V gene encodes CDR1 KGHSH and CDR2 LQKENI. Deletions cut 0 bases from V and 4 bases from J, with 10 bases between. This CDR3 has 16 residues. CDR3 DNA sequence: TGTGCCAGCTCACCACCGGAGGGGGTTTATAATTCACCCCTCCACTTT. Its translation is CASSPPEGVYNSPLHF.

The V gene is TRBV13, the J gene TRBJ1-2, with D possibly matching TRBD1 (6 bases). Between the trimmed V and J ends, which lost 0 bases and 7 bases, there was a span of 12 bases. CDR1 and CDR2 from the germline V gene are PRHDT and FYEKMQ (reference sequence). The CDR3 has 14 amino acids. The CDR3 sequence: CASSLGRGRSGYTF. The CDR3 DNA is TGTGCCAGCAGCTTAGGGCGGGGGCGGAGTGGCTACACCTTC.

The chain carries TRBV20-1 and TRBJ1-4; no clear D. This CDR3 region has 11 residues. Germline V CDR1 and CDR2: DFQATT, SNEGSKA (reference sequence). V lost 8 bases, J lost 8 bases, and 12 bases lay in between. The CDR3 DNA sequence: TGCAGTCCATCCGGGGAAGAAAAACTGTTTTTT. It encodes CSPSGEEKLFF.

The chain carries TRBV7-6 and TRBJ2-1; 10 bases line up with TRBD2. Looked up from germline, CDR1 is SGHVS and CDR2 is FNYEAQ. Trimming removed 4 bases from V and 2 bases from J; junction bases left unmatched: 2. CDR3 length: 15 amino acids. The CDR3 bases are TGTGCCAGCAGCTGGACTAGCGGAGCCTACAATGAGCAGTTCTTC. It encodes CASSWTSGAYNEQFF.

The rearrangement links TRBV19 to TRBJ2-7, with 14 bases matching TRBD2. The CDR3 length is 15 residues. Germline V gives CDR1 LNHDA, CDR2 SQIVND (reference sequence). V shed 7 bases and J 4 bases; nucleotides not matched to a gene: 6. The CDR3 coding sequence is TGTGCCAGTAAAAGACTAGCGGGAGGGGAATACGAGCAGTACTTC. Protein: CASKRLAGGEYEQYF.

The DNA for the CDR3 is TGTGCCAGCAGTGGGGTGGGGCAGTACTTC. Encoded protein: CASSGVGQYF. The chain is built from TRBV27 and TRBJ2-7; no firm D call. Germline V lookup: CDR1 MNHEY, CDR2 SMNVEV (reference sequence). This CDR3 is built from 10 residues. Trimming left V 5 bases short and J 9 bases short, with 8 bases between.

The chain recombines TRBV7-9 with TRBJ1-6; possibly TRBD1 for D (6 bases). Germline V gene lookup returns CDR1 SEHNR and CDR2 FQNEAQ (reference sequence). The CDR3 consists of 15 residues. With 0 bases removed from V and 10 bases from J, the gap between germline ends came to 13 bases. The CDR3 coding sequence is TGTGCCAGCAGCTTAGCCCCAGGGGTGGGATCACCCCTCCACTTT. Its protein product is CASSLAPGVGSPLHF.

The rearrangement joins TRBV21-1 to TRBJ2-7; the table's D call, TRBD2, has no DNA check behind it. TRBV21-1 counts as a pseudogene. This CDR3 has 16 residues. DNA for the CDR3: TGTGCCAGCAGCTCCCAGGCGGGGACTCGCTCCTACGAGCAGTACTTC. Encoded protein: CASSSQAGTRSYEQYF.

In this sample, this clone turned up once. The chain uses TRBV7-9 and TRBJ1-1, with a possible D match to TRBD1 (5 bases). There are 14 residues in the CDR3. V lost 5 bases, J lost 5 bases, and 15 bases lay in between. Germline V CDR1 and CDR2: SEHNR, FQNEAQ (reference sequence). The CDR3 region is CASSVGGTQTEAFF. The CDR3 bases are TGTGCCAGCAGCGTCGGGGGGACGCAAACTGAAGCTTTCTTT.

This clone was seen once. The chain has TRBV6-1 and TRBJ2-1; TRBD2 agrees at 8 bases. V trimming: 1 base; J trimming: 7 bases; junction bases outside the gene matches: 12. The germline gives CDR1 MNHNS, CDR2 SASEGT. The CDR3 is 17 residues long. CDR3 amino acids: CASSEEWTGGPKNEQFF. The CDR3 bases are TGTGCCAGCAGTGAAGAATGGACGGGGGGGCCCAAGAATGAGCAGTTCTTC.

The V and J genes are TRBV30 and TRBJ1-4; TRBD1 matches at 7 bases. The CDR3 totals 14 residues. The V gene end was trimmed by 2 bases and the J gene end by 8 bases; junction bases not matched to a gene: 8. Germline-derived CDR1 and CDR2 are GTSNPN and SVGIG (reference sequence). CDR3 sequence reads: CAWSTKGAEEKLFF. CDR3 DNA: TGTGCCTGGAGTACGAAGGGGGCGGAAGAAAAACTGTTTTTT.